A single sample gave rise to the 25 T cell receptor beta chains below, sequenced in a study of regulatory T cells in long-lasting Graves disease. TCR beta libraries were built with iRepertoire HTBI primers and Arm-PCR of CDR3 regions. TCRdb redid the calling of the multiplex PCR reads with MiXCR, one entry per CDR3 protein. The data contain a few hundred thousand distinct CDR3 sequences, around 17% of them singletons. Time point indicated: newly diagnosed GD, antithyroid drugs for less than 3 months. PBMC-derived RNA was used for the TCR library. The sample was also linked to a second study, of T cells in Graves' hyperthyroidism and ophthalmopathy.

The sample here was peripheral blood mononuclear cells (PBMCs), taken at new diagnosis, from a patient treated with antithyroid drugs. These receptors were taken from a woman under 30 with Graves disease.

The chain employs TRBV7-9 and TRBJ2-5; D tentatively reads TRBD1 or TRBD2 (5 bases each). Deletions cut 5 bases from V and 4 bases from J, with 14 bases between. CDR3 length equals 14 residues. Germline CDR1 and CDR2: SEHNR and FQNEAQ (reference sequence). The DNA for the CDR3 is TGTGCCAGCAGCGCTCGGGGTGGGGGAGAGACCCAGTACTTC. Translating gives CASSARGGGETQYF.

Ten or more counts support this clonotype. CDR3 DNA sequence: TGTGCCAGCAGTTTAGGGGATACTGAAGCTTTCTTT. It is translated as CASSLGDTEAFF. The chain is built from TRBV12-3 or TRBV12-4 and TRBJ1-1; unclear D gene. CDR3 size: 12 residues. The V and J ends lost 1 base and 5 bases respectively, with 5 bases between them.

The rearrangement uses TRBV2 and TRBJ1-4; D may be TRBD1 (5 bases). Trimming shortened V by 1 base and J by 8 bases, and 11 bases separated the two germline ends. The length of the CDR3 is 14 residues. CDR1 is SNHLY and CDR2 is FYNNEI in the germline V gene. The CDR3 loop is CASSEGGAEEKLFF. CDR3 sequence (DNA): TGTGCCAGCAGTGAAGGAGGGGCGGAGGAAAAACTGTTTTTT.

The table lists this clonotype with many counts. V is TRBV7-2 and J is TRBJ2-7; D gene uncertain. Germline values: CDR1 SGHTA, CDR2 FQGNSA. V was shortened by 5 bases and J by 2 bases, with 13 bases between the two germline ends. CDR3 size: 14 residues. Here the CDR3 reads CASSIRAVTYEQYF. DNA of the CDR3: TGTGCCAGCAGCATACGTGCCGTGACCTACGAGCAGTACTTC.

The genes are TRBV19 and TRBJ2-7, with 8 bases identical to TRBD1. This CDR3 is built from 14 residues. The germline V gene encodes CDR1 LNHDA and CDR2 SQIVND (reference sequence). V shed 6 bases, J shed 5 bases, and the junction held 9 bases outside the gene matches. The CDR3 DNA follows: TGTGCCAGTAGCCCAAGCTACAGGGGGGACGAGCAGTACTTC. This gives the protein CASSPSYRGDEQYF.

V is TRBV6-5 and J is TRBJ2-7; TRBD2 agrees at 7 bases. The ends lost 2 bases at V and 7 bases at J; junction bases unmatched: 5. The germline V gene encodes CDR1 MNHEY and CDR2 SVGAGI. This CDR3 comprises 13 residues. Here the CDR3 reads CASSYGGGSEQYF. Written as DNA, the CDR3 is TGTGCCAGCAGTTACGGCGGCGGGAGTGAGCAGTACTTC.

The genes are TRBV6-1 and TRBJ2-2; D uncertain. The CDR3 is 13 residues long. V lost 6 bases and J 0 bases, leaving 5 bases between the germline ends. Germline V gives CDR1 MNHNS, CDR2 SASEGT. Here the CDR3 DNA reads TGTGCCAGCAGGGGCCCGAACACCGGGGAGCTGTTTTTT. Translation: CASRGPNTGELFF.

The rearrangement joins TRBV4-1 to TRBJ1-2; TRBD1 aligns across 9 bases. After removal of 1 base from V and 2 bases from J, the junction contained 2 bases not matched to a gene. The CDR3 covers 15 residues. Looked up from germline, CDR1 is MGHRA and CDR2 is YSYEKL. The CDR3 region has the DNA TGCGCCAGCAGCCAAGGGGGGACAGGGAACTATGGCTACACCTTC. It yields the protein CASSQGGTGNYGYTF.

Comment on this clonotype: A much more abundant neighbour one base away suggests this may be a read error. The rearrangement uses TRBV7-2 and TRBJ1-2, with D perhaps matching TRBD1 (6 bases). The CDR3 loop spans 12 amino acids. CDR1 and CDR2 (germline): SGHTA, FQGNSA. The germline V and J ends were trimmed by 4 bases and 10 bases, with 13 bases remaining between them. The CDR3 nucleotides are TGTGCCAGCAGCTCAGGGGTGAATGACTACACCTTC. Amino acid sequence: CASSSGVNDYTF. Full variable domain (outside the CDR3, taken from reference TRBV7-2 and TRBJ1-2): GAGVSQSPSNKVTEKGKDVELRCDPISGHTALYWYRQSLGQGLEFLIYFQGNSAPDKSGLPSDRFSAERTGGSVSTLTIQRTQQEDSAVYLCASSSGVNDYTFGSGTRLTVV.

Of note for this clonotype: This may stem from a read error, because a much larger clone lies one nucleotide away. The chain combines TRBV28 with TRBJ2-5; D could derive from TRBD1 or TRBD2 (5 bases each). The CDR3 is 14 residues long. Trimming removed 4 bases from V and 11 bases from J, with 20 bases in between. Germline-derived CDR1 and CDR2 are MDHEN and SYDVKM. The CDR3 coding sequence is TGTGCCAGCAGTTCCCGGGACCTCTACAATGAGCAGTACTTC. It encodes CASSSRDLYNEQYF.

The V call is TRBV29-1, the J call TRBJ2-5; tentatively, D is TRBD2 (5 bases). The CDR3 has 15 residues. Trimming removed 3 bases at V and 2 bases at J, with 16 bases between. The germline V gene encodes CDR1 SQVTM and CDR2 ANQGSEA. The CDR3 sequence: CSVEWRGPPQETQYF. The CDR3 coding sequence is TGCAGCGTTGAGTGGAGAGGGCCCCCTCAAGAGACCCAGTACTTC.

The chain employs TRBV29-1 and TRBJ1-2; no firm D call. The length of the CDR3 is 13 residues. V lost 4 bases, J lost 2 bases, and 11 bases lay in between. Germline values: CDR1 SQVTM, CDR2 ANQGSEA. DNA for the CDR3: TGCAGCGTTGCACGACGAGGAAACTATGGCTACACCTTC. Translating gives CSVARRGNYGYTF.

This clonotype came up many times. The chain has TRBV28 and TRBJ1-1, with 8 bases lining up with TRBD1. The length of the CDR3 is 16 residues. Trimming took 2 bases from V and 5 from J; bases not matched to a gene: 10. CDR1 and CDR2 (germline): MDHEN, SYDVKM. The CDR3 protein is CASSLLGDRRWTEAFF. CDR3 nucleotides: TGTGCCAGCAGTTTACTTGGGGACAGGCGGTGGACTGAAGCTTTCTTT.

The V call is TRBV3-1, the J call TRBJ2-2; D may be TRBD2 (6 bases). Per the germline V gene, CDR1 is LGHDT and CDR2 is YNNKEL (reference sequence). V was shortened by 0 bases and J by 5 bases, with 22 bases between the two germline ends. This CDR3 spans 19 amino acids. CDR3 nucleotide sequence: TGTGCCAGCAGCCAAGAAGCTCGAGGGGCTAGCGCGGGAACCGGGGAGCTGTTTTTT. Its translation: CASSQEARGASAGTGELFF.

This clonotype was seen many times. The genes are TRBV5-1 and TRBJ1-6; D remains unclear. Germline values: CDR1 SGHRS, CDR2 YFSETQ. There are 16 residues in the CDR3. Trimming removed 0 bases at V and 7 bases at J, with 14 bases between. The CDR3 spells CASSLGHYGKNSPLHF. The CDR3 bases are TGCGCCAGCAGCTTGGGCCATTACGGCAAGAATTCACCCCTCCACTTT.

This clonotype came up a few times. This chain connects TRBV3-1 to TRBJ2-1; 14 positions agree with TRBD2. This CDR3 contains 17 residues. V lost 3 bases to trimming and J lost 6 bases; unmatched junction nucleotides: 7. Germline assignment: CDR1 LGHDT and CDR2 YNNKEL (reference sequence). The CDR3 loop reads CASSQGLAGVLGNEQFF. CDR3 DNA: TGTGCCAGCAGCCAGGGACTAGCGGGAGTCTTGGGCAATGAGCAGTTCTTC.

This clonotype appeared a few times. Being one base from a much bigger clone, this may be a read error. The chain carries TRBV7-8 and TRBJ2-5; D gene ambiguous. The CDR3 consists of 13 residues. Germline loops: CDR1 SGHVS, CDR2 FQNEAQ. This chain's CDR3 is CASNLSQQETQYF. CDR3 nucleotide sequence: TGTGCCAGCAACTTAAGTCAGCAAGAGACCCAGTACTTC. Based on the CDR3 plus reference TRBV7-8 and TRBJ2-5, the full variable domain is GAGVSQSPRYKVAKRGQDVALRCDPISGHVSLFWYQQALGQGPEFLTYFQNEAQLDKSGLPSDRFFAERPEGSVSTLKIQRTQQEDSAVYLCASNLSQQETQYFGPGTRLLVL.

In its sample, this clonotype was seen many times. The V call is TRBV28, the J call TRBJ2-3; D is unclear. The CDR3 has 13 residues. Trimming pared 1 base from V and 5 bases from J, leaving 7 bases between. Germline V gene lookup returns CDR1 MDHEN and CDR2 SYDVKM. The CDR3 DNA sequence: TGTGCCAGCAGTTTATTAACGGAAGATACGCAGTATTTT. Amino acids: CASSLLTEDTQYF.

This clonotype has at least ten counts. Here the CDR3 DNA reads TGTGCCAGCAGTGAAGCGAGGGGAGGGGGCTACACCTTC. As protein: CASSEARGGGYTF. The gene calls are TRBV2 and TRBJ1-2; possibly TRBD1 for D (5 bases). Trimming took 0 bases from V and 8 from J, leaving 10 bases between them. This CDR3 is 13 amino acids long. Germline V gives CDR1 SNHLY, CDR2 FYNNEI.

This clonotype was counted only a few times. The rearrangement links TRBV3-1 to TRBJ2-5; tentatively, D is TRBD2 (6 bases). Germline V gives CDR1 LGHDT, CDR2 YNNKEL (reference sequence). The length of the CDR3 is 17 residues. Trimming took off 0 bases at V and 2 bases at J, with 16 bases between the two ends. The CDR3 is CASSQEAGGIAQETQYF. The CDR3 DNA follows: TGTGCCAGCAGCCAAGAGGCCGGGGGAATAGCACAAGAGACCCAGTACTTC.

The chain couples TRBV4-1 to TRBJ2-2; D unclear. Germline V gene lookup returns CDR1 MGHRA and CDR2 YSYEKL. V lost 7 bases to trimming and J lost 0 bases, with 9 bases between them. The CDR3 length is 14 residues. The CDR3 is CASNPIPNTGELFF. CDR3 coding DNA: TGCGCCAGCAACCCAATTCCGAACACCGGGGAGCTGTTTTTT.

As DNA, the CDR3 is TGCAGTGCCCTATCCGAGCTGTGGTACACAGATACGCAGTATTTT. Residues: CSALSELWYTDTQYF. The rearrangement uses TRBV20-1 and TRBJ2-3; the D is unclear. Per the germline V gene, CDR1 is DFQATT and CDR2 is SNEGSKA (reference sequence). This CDR3 comprises 15 residues. Trimming left V 6 bases short and J 2 bases short, with 18 bases between.

This clonotype was observed many times. The chain carries TRBV9 and TRBJ2-7; 9 bases are shared with TRBD2. The length of the CDR3 is 17 residues. Per the germline V gene, CDR1 is SGDLS and CDR2 is YYNGEE. V gave up 0 bases and J gave up 2 bases; unmatched junction bases: 9. DNA for the CDR3: TGTGCCAGCAGCGTAGATGGGCTAGCGGGAACCACCTACGAGCAGTACTTC. Translated, it gives CASSVDGLAGTTYEQYF.

This clonotype was seen repeatedly, ten times or more. V and J are TRBV27 and TRBJ2-1, with 11 bases lining up with TRBD2. Looked up from germline, CDR1 is MNHEY and CDR2 is SMNVEV (reference sequence). V shed 3 bases and J 4 bases; nucleotides not matched to a gene: 5. This CDR3 contains 16 residues. The CDR3 here is CASSFLRTSGYNEQFF. CDR3 nucleotide sequence: TGTGCCAGCAGTTTCCTCCGGACTAGCGGGTACAATGAGCAGTTCTTC.

This clonotype was recorded at least ten times. V and J are TRBV6-5 and TRBJ1-2; 7 bases match TRBD1. The CDR3 spans 13 residues. V dropped 2 bases and J dropped 8; count of bases not matched to a gene: 5. CDR1 is MNHEY and CDR2 is SVGAGI in the germline V gene. Here the CDR3 reads CASSYRQGGGYTF. In DNA, the CDR3 is TGTGCCAGCAGTTACAGACAGGGAGGGGGCTACACCTTC.